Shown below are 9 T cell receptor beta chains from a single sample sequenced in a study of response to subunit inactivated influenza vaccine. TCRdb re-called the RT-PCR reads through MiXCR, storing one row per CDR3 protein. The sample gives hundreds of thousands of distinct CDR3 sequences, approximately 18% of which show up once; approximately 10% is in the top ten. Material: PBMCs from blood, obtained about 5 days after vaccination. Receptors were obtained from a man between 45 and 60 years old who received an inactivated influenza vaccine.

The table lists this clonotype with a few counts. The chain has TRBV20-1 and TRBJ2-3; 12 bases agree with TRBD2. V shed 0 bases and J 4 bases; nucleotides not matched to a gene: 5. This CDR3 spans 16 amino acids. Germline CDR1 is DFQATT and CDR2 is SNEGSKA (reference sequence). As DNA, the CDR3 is TGCAGTGCTAGAGATAGGAGACTAGCGGGAGCAGATACGCAGTATTTT. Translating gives CSARDRRLAGADTQYF.

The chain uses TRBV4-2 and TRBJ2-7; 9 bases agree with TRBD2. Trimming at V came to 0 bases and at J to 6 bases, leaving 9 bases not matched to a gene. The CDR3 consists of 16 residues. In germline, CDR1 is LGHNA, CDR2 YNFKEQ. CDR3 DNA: TGTGCCAGCAGCCAAGATCTTGGGGCGGGAGGGGGCGAGCAGTACTTC. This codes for CASSQDLGAGGGEQYF.

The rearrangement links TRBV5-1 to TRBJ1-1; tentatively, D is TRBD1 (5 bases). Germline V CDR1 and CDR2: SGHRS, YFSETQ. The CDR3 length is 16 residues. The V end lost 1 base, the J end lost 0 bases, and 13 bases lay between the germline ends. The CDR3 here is CASSLTGLGMNTEAFF. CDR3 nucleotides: TGCGCCAGCAGCTTGACAGGTTTGGGGATGAACACTGAAGCTTTCTTT.

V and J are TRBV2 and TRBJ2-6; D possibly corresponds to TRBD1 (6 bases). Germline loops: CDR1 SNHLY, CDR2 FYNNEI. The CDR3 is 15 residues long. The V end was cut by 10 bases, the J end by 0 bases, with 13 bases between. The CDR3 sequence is CATRTDSSGANVLTF. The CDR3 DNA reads TGTGCCACTAGGACGGACAGCTCTGGGGCCAACGTCCTGACTTTC.

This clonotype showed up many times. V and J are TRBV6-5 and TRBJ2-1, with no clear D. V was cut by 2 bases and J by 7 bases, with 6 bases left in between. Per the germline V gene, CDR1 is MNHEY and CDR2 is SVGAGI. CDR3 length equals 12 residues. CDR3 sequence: CASSYGVNEQFF. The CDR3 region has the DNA TGTGCCAGCAGTTACGGAGTGAATGAGCAGTTCTTC.

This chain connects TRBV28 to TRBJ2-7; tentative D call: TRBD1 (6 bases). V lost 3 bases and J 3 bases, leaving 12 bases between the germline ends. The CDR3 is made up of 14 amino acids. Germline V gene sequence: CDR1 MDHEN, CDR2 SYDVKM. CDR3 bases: TGTGCCAGCAGTTTTATCTCCAGGGGCTACGAGCAGTACTTC. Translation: CASSFISRGYEQYF. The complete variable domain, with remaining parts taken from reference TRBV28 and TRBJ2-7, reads DVKVTQSSRYLVKRTGEKVFLECVQDMDHENMFWYRQDPGLGLRLIYFSYDVKMKEKGDIPEGYSVSREKKERFSLILESASTNQTSMYLCASSFISRGYEQYFGPGTRLTVT.

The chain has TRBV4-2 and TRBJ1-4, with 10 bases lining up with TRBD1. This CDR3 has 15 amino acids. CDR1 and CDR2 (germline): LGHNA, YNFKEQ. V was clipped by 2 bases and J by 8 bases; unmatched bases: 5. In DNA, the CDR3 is TGTGCCAGCAGCCAAAGGGACAGGGGACGAGAAAAACTGTTTTTT. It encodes CASSQRDRGREKLFF.

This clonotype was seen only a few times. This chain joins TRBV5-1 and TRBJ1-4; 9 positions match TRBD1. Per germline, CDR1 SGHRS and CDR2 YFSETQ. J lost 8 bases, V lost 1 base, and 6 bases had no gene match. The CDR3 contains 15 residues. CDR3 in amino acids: CASSLTGTGNEKLFF. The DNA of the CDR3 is TGCGCCAGCAGCTTGACCGGGACAGGGAACGAAAAACTGTTTTTT.

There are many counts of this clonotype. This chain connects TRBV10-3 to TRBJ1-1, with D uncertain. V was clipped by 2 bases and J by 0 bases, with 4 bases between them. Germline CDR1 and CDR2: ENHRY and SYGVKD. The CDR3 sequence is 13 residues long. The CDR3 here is CAISEGMNTEAFF. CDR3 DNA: TGTGCCATCAGTGAGGGTATGAACACTGAAGCTTTCTTT.